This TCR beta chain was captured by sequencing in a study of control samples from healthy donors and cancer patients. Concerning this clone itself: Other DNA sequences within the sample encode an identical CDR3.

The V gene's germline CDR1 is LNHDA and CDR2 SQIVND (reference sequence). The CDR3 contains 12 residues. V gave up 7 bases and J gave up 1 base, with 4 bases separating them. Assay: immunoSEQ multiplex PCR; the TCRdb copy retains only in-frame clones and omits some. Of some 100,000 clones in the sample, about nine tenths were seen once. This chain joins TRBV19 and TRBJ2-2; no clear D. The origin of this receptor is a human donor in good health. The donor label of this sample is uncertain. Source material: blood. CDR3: CASTKNTGELFF. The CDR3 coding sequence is TGTGCCAGTACCAAGAACACCGGGGAGCTGTTTTTT.